This is a list of T cell receptor beta chains from one sample in a study of blood T cell repertoires in COVID-19. Measured with immunoSEQ multiplex PCR; TCRdb has only the in-frame clones, and not every one. The sample holds about 400,000 clones, roughly 90% seen once. Material for sequencing was PBMCs or T cells enriched from blood (not recorded which). Every receptor here comes from a woman aged 25 to 39 with acute COVID-19. Both conserved end residues are part of each CDR3. A D gene is named only where the DNA matches it firmly. For some rows the clone size is stated as once, few or many, or as a class when expanded; others skip it.

v_gene: TRBV19; d_gene: -; j_gene: TRBJ2-6; abundance: -; CDR3nt: TGTGCCAGTAGGAGACAGTTTTATGGGGCCAACGTCCTGACTTTC; CDR3aa: CASRRQFYGANVLTF
v_gene: TRBV2; d_gene: TRBD2; j_gene: TRBJ2-2; abundance: -; CDR3nt: TGTGCCAGCAGATCGCGGGAGTCTGGCGGGGAGCTGTTTTTT; CDR3aa: CASRSRESGGELFF
v_gene: TRBV7-2; d_gene: -; j_gene: TRBJ1-4; abundance: -; CDR3nt: TGTGCCAGCAGCCCCCAGCTATCTGCAGGCGTAAAACTGTTTTTT; CDR3aa: CASSPQLSAGVKLFF
v_gene: TRBV4-3; d_gene: -; j_gene: TRBJ1-1; abundance: -; CDR3nt: TGCGCCAGCAGCCAAGATGTCGCCACAGGGTTCACTGAAGCTTTCTTT; CDR3aa: CASSQDVATGFTEAFF
v_gene: TRBV4-1; d_gene: -; j_gene: TRBJ2-7; abundance: -; CDR3nt: TGCGCCAGCAGCCACCGGGACACTGACTCCTACGAGCAGTACTTC; CDR3aa: CASSHRDTDSYEQYF
v_gene: TRBV7-3; d_gene: TRBD2; j_gene: TRBJ2-1; abundance: -; CDR3nt: TGTGCCAGCAGCCGTAGCGGGGTGTACAATGAGCAGTTCTTC; CDR3aa: CASSRSGVYNEQFF
v_gene: TRBV7-8; d_gene: -; j_gene: TRBJ2-5; abundance: -; CDR3nt: TGTGCCAGCAGCTTAGCTACCAGCCAAGAGACCCAGTACTTC; CDR3aa: CASSLATSQETQYF
v_gene: TRBV18; d_gene: -; j_gene: TRBJ2-3; abundance: -; CDR3nt: TGTGCCAGCTCACCCCCGGCAGATACGCAGTATTTT; CDR3aa: CASSPPADTQYF
v_gene: TRBV2; d_gene: -; j_gene: TRBJ1-1; abundance: -; CDR3nt: TGTGCCAGCAGTGAAACTTCGGTCGAGAACACTGAAGCTTTCTTT; CDR3aa: CASSETSVENTEAFF
v_gene: TRBV5-1; d_gene: -; j_gene: TRBJ1-3; abundance: -; CDR3nt: TGCGCCAGCAGTGGTACGGGGGGAAACACCATATATTTT; CDR3aa: CASSGTGGNTIYF
v_gene: TRBV7-9; d_gene: TRBD1; j_gene: TRBJ1-5; abundance: -; CDR3nt: TGTGCCAGCAGCCCGGGGACAGGGGTAAGAGAGCCCCAGCATTTT; CDR3aa: CASSPGTGVREPQHF
v_gene: TRBV2; d_gene: -; j_gene: TRBJ1-4; abundance: -; CDR3nt: TGTGCCAGCAGTGAAGGGACAGAGATTGCAACTAATGAAAAACTGTTTTTT; CDR3aa: CASSEGTEIATNEKLFF
v_gene: TRBV5-6; d_gene: -; j_gene: TRBJ2-3; abundance: -; CDR3nt: TGTGCCAGCAGCCCCCCACTTATAGATACGCAGTATTTT; CDR3aa: CASSPPLIDTQYF
v_gene: TRBV21-1; d_gene: -; j_gene: TRBJ1-1; abundance: -; CDR3nt: TGTGCCAGCAGCATAGTGGACAGGGCGAACACTGAAGCTTTCTTT; CDR3aa: CASSIVDRANTEAFF
v_gene: TRBV4-3; d_gene: -; j_gene: TRBJ1-5; abundance: -; CDR3nt: TGCGCCAGCAGCCAAGACAGGGGACCTCAGCCCCAGCATTTT; CDR3aa: CASSQDRGPQPQHF
v_gene: TRBV7-2; d_gene: TRBD1; j_gene: TRBJ2-2; abundance: -; CDR3nt: TGTGCCAGCAGCATGGCCCTCGACAGGGGGGCCGGGGAGCTGTTTTTT; CDR3aa: CASSMALDRGAGELFF
v_gene: TRBV7-2; d_gene: TRBD2; j_gene: TRBJ2-3; abundance: -; CDR3nt: TGTGCCAGCAGCTCCGGACTAGCGGGGATCACAGATACGCAGTATTTT; CDR3aa: CASSSGLAGITDTQYF
v_gene: TRBV7-2; d_gene: -; j_gene: TRBJ1-4; abundance: few; CDR3nt: TGTGCCAGCAGCTCTTCGGGGGTAGGAGAAAAACTGTTTTTT; CDR3aa: CASSSSGVGEKLFF
v_gene: TRBV4-1; d_gene: -; j_gene: TRBJ2-4; abundance: -; CDR3nt: TGCGCCAGCAGCCAAGTCGGTCTAGCCAAAAACATTCAGTACTTC; CDR3aa: CASSQVGLAKNIQYF
v_gene: TRBV27; d_gene: -; j_gene: TRBJ1-2; abundance: -; CDR3nt: TGTGCCAGCAGTTTCGGGATCAACTATGGCTACACCTTC; CDR3aa: CASSFGINYGYTF
v_gene: TRBV24-1; d_gene: TRBD1; j_gene: TRBJ1-5; abundance: -; CDR3nt: TGTGCCACCAGTGATCGCACAGGGGAGGTCGATCAGCCCCAGCATTTT; CDR3aa: CATSDRTGEVDQPQHF
v_gene: TRBV11-2; d_gene: TRBD2; j_gene: TRBJ2-7; abundance: -; CDR3nt: TGTGCCAGCAGCTTAGGCCTAGGGGCCGCGGGGGGGTACTTC; CDR3aa: CASSLGLGAAGGYF
v_gene: TRBV7-2; d_gene: TRBD2; j_gene: TRBJ2-3; abundance: -; CDR3nt: TGTGCCAGCAGCCCGGGACTAGCCACAGATACGCAGTATTTT; CDR3aa: CASSPGLATDTQYF
v_gene: TRBV6-2/TRBV6-3; d_gene: -; j_gene: TRBJ2-5; abundance: once; CDR3nt: TGTGCCAGCAGTTCGCCTAGGACTAAAAAGGAAGAGACCCAGTACTTC; CDR3aa: CASSSPRTKKEETQYF
v_gene: TRBV29-1; d_gene: -; j_gene: TRBJ2-7; abundance: -; CDR3nt: TGCAGCGTTGAAGACGAGACAAGCCTCTCCTACGAGCAGTACTTC; CDR3aa: CSVEDETSLSYEQYF
v_gene: TRBV9; d_gene: -; j_gene: TRBJ1-6; abundance: -; CDR3nt: TGTGCCAGCAGCGTAGATGGTAGCTCCTATAATTCACCCCTCCACTTT; CDR3aa: CASSVDGSSYNSPLHF
v_gene: TRBV6-5; d_gene: -; j_gene: TRBJ2-3; abundance: -; CDR3nt: TGTGCCAGCAGTCCCAGGGACTTAGGGCGGGATACGCAGTATTTT; CDR3aa: CASSPRDLGRDTQYF
v_gene: TRBV7-2; d_gene: TRBD2; j_gene: TRBJ2-7; abundance: -; CDR3nt: TGTGCCAGCAGCTTTGGCGGCGGGGGGGCTCATTCCTACGAGCAGTACTTC; CDR3aa: CASSFGGGGAHSYEQYF
v_gene: TRBV7-9; d_gene: -; j_gene: TRBJ1-1; abundance: -; CDR3nt: TGTGCCAGCAGCTTAGGGCGACAGAATGAAGCTTTCTTT; CDR3aa: CASSLGRQNEAFF
v_gene: TRBV19; d_gene: TRBD1; j_gene: TRBJ1-4; abundance: -; CDR3nt: TGTGCCAGTAGTGCCCAGGGGGATAAGGATAATGAAAAACTGTTTTTT; CDR3aa: CASSAQGDKDNEKLFF
v_gene: TRBV19; d_gene: TRBD2; j_gene: TRBJ2-7; abundance: -; CDR3nt: TGTGCCAGTAGTATAACTAGCGGGGTAACTTACGAGCAGTACTTC; CDR3aa: CASSITSGVTYEQYF
v_gene: TRBV6-5; d_gene: -; j_gene: TRBJ1-2; abundance: -; CDR3nt: TGTGCCAGCAGTTATAGTCGGGGAGGGGTTTATGGCTACACCTTC; CDR3aa: CASSYSRGGVYGYTF
v_gene: TRBV5-1; d_gene: TRBD1; j_gene: TRBJ2-7; abundance: -; CDR3nt: TGCGCCAGCAGCTTGGTGGACAGGGCCATCGACGAGCAGTACTTC; CDR3aa: CASSLVDRAIDEQYF
v_gene: TRBV5-6; d_gene: -; j_gene: TRBJ1-2; abundance: many; CDR3nt: TGTGCCAGCAGCCCGGACGGGAATGGCTACACCTTC; CDR3aa: CASSPDGNGYTF
v_gene: TRBV11-3; d_gene: TRBD2; j_gene: TRBJ2-5; abundance: -; CDR3nt: TGTGCCAGCAGCCCCAGGTCAGCGGGGGGTCAAGAGACCCAGTACTTC; CDR3aa: CASSPRSAGGQETQYF
v_gene: TRBV20-1; d_gene: -; j_gene: TRBJ2-7; abundance: -; CDR3nt: TGCAGTGCTAGTATCCAGGGGCCGAGAAACTACGAGCAGTACTTC; CDR3aa: CSASIQGPRNYEQYF
v_gene: TRBV7-3; d_gene: -; j_gene: TRBJ1-3; abundance: -; CDR3nt: TGTGCCAGCAGCTCCACAGGGAGCTCTGGAAACACCATATATTTT; CDR3aa: CASSSTGSSGNTIYF
v_gene: TRBV19; d_gene: TRBD1; j_gene: TRBJ1-1; abundance: -; CDR3nt: TGTGCCAGTAGTATCTCGGACAGGGGCTACACTGAAGCTTTCTTT; CDR3aa: CASSISDRGYTEAFF
v_gene: TRBV7-9; d_gene: -; j_gene: TRBJ1-3; abundance: -; CDR3nt: TGTGCCAGCAGCTTAACGATGGGCAGCTCTGGAAACACCATATATTTT; CDR3aa: CASSLTMGSSGNTIYF
v_gene: TRBV7-3; d_gene: TRBD1; j_gene: TRBJ2-3; abundance: -; CDR3nt: TGTGCCAGCAGCACTACAGGGGGCCCTAGCACAGATACGCAGTATTTT; CDR3aa: CASSTTGGPSTDTQYF
v_gene: TRBV6-1; d_gene: TRBD2; j_gene: TRBJ2-7; abundance: -; CDR3nt: TGTGCCAGCAGTGGGGGACTAGGCCCCTACGAGCAGTACTTC; CDR3aa: CASSGGLGPYEQYF